A single sample is the source of the 26 T cell receptor beta chains below, sequenced in a study of T cell responses to AZD1222 COVID-19 vaccine (dated by TCRdb to the early 2020s). Library creation used the immunoSEQ multiplex PCR assay. TCRdb re-hosts the immuneACCESS table, in-frame sequences only. Its copies lack some clones; in the studies checked, an unresolved V gene accounts for under half of them, and the cause for the rest is not known. The sample profile shows tens of thousands of clones; around four fifths of them were found once. Under 25% of the sample lies in the top ten. This sample's time point label indicates: baseline before first vaccination. The specimen was peripheral blood, collected on day 0 of AZD1222 vaccination. Receptors were obtained from an adult in good health.

The chain recombines TRBV27 with TRBJ2-1; 12 nucleotides agree with TRBD2. The CDR3 extends over 15 amino acids. V lost 6 bases, J lost 8 bases, and 8 bases stayed unmatched. The germline gives CDR1 MNHEY, CDR2 SMNVEV (reference sequence). CDR3 residues: CASSKSGLAGHEQFF. The CDR3 DNA sequence: TGTGCCAGCAGCAAATCGGGACTAGCGGGTCATGAGCAGTTCTTC.

This chain links TRBV27 with TRBJ1-5; weak D call: TRBD1 (6 bases). This CDR3 contains 13 residues. Germline V CDR1 and CDR2: MNHEY, SMNVEV (reference sequence). Trimming stripped 8 bases from V and 3 bases from J, with 11 bases between. The CDR3 sequence: CASGRTDNQPQHF. The CDR3 DNA reads as TGTGCCAGCGGGAGGACAGACAATCAGCCCCAGCATTTT.

This clone was detected a few times. Other DNA sequences in the sample encode the same CDR3. CDR3 in amino acids: CATSREASGSTDTQYF. CDR3 DNA: TGTGCCACCAGCAGAGAAGCTAGCGGTAGCACAGATACGCAGTATTTT. The chain uses TRBV15 and TRBJ2-3; TRBD2 matches 7 bases. Germline V gene lookup returns CDR1 LNHNV and CDR2 YYDKDF (reference sequence). Trimming at V came to 0 bases and at J to 0 bases, leaving 3 bases not matched to a gene. The CDR3 is 16 residues long.

V is TRBV18 and J is TRBJ1-4; D gene ambiguous. The CDR3 sequence is 16 residues long. The V gene's germline CDR1 is KGHSH and CDR2 LQKENI. The V gene lost 0 bases and the J gene lost 5 bases, with 13 bases spanning the gap. CDR3 nucleotide sequence: TGTGCCAGCTCACCACCAAACGCAGGAAACAATGAAAAACTGTTTTTT. This translates into CASSPPNAGNNEKLFF.

The V and J genes are TRBV5-1 and TRBJ2-2, with 7 bases lining up with TRBD1. Germline CDR1 SGHRS, CDR2 YFSETQ. The CDR3 totals 15 residues. J gave up 4 bases and V 4 bases, and 7 bases lay outside the gene matches. The CDR3 here is CASSQTTGATGELFF. For the CDR3, the DNA is TGCGCCAGCAGCCAAACTACAGGGGCCACCGGGGAGCTGTTTTTT. Supplemented by reference TRBV5-1 and TRBJ2-2, the full variable domain reads KAGVTQTPRYLIKTRGQQVTLSCSPISGHRSVSWYQQTPGQGLQFLFEYFSETQRNKGNFPGRFSGRQFSNSRSEMNVSTLELGDSALYLCASSQTTGATGELFFGEGSRLTVL.

The V and J genes are TRBV10-3 and TRBJ1-2, with D unresolved. V was clipped by 7 bases and J by 0 bases, with 9 bases between them. Germline CDR1 and CDR2: ENHRY and SYGVKD. The CDR3 is made up of 13 amino acids. CDR3: CAITASANYGYTF. CDR3 coding DNA: TGTGCCATCACTGCGTCAGCTAACTATGGCTACACCTTC.

J is TRBJ2-3 and V is TRBV13, with 8 bases matching TRBD2. CDR3 size: 17 residues. With 5 bases clipped from V and 4 bases from J, the junction kept 14 bases outside the gene matches. CDR1 is PRHDT and CDR2 is FYEKMQ in the germline V gene (reference sequence). DNA for the CDR3: TGTGCCAGCAGCCCCTACTCAGCGGGAGCGGCCCCAGATACGCAGTATTTT. Its protein is CASSPYSAGAAPDTQYF.

The J gene is TRBJ1-5, the V gene TRBV27; possible D gene TRBD1, 5 bases. V gave up 5 bases and J gave up 4 bases, with 12 bases separating them. Germline assignment: CDR1 MNHEY and CDR2 SMNVEV (reference sequence). The CDR3 is made up of 14 amino acids. The CDR3 bases are TGTGCCAGCAGTCCGACAGTGGTTAATCAGCCCCAGCATTTT. This gives the protein CASSPTVVNQPQHF.

To note about this clone: Different DNA sequences within this sample yield the same CDR3. This rearrangement joins TRBV5-1 to TRBJ2-1, with a tentative D call TRBD2 (5 bases). V shed 0 bases and J shed 2 bases, with 9 bases lying between them. Germline-derived CDR1 and CDR2 are SGHRS and YFSETQ. The CDR3 covers 15 residues. The CDR3 DNA is TGCGCCAGCAGCTTGGCCCCGGGAACCTACAATGAGCAGTTCTTC. Amino acid sequence: CASSLAPGTYNEQFF.

This chain links TRBV27 with TRBJ1-2; unclear D gene. This CDR3 contains 13 residues. Deletions cut 2 bases from V and 0 bases from J, with 4 bases between. Germline V gene lookup returns CDR1 MNHEY and CDR2 SMNVEV (reference sequence). CDR3 in amino acids: CASSLGANYGYTF. The CDR3 DNA follows: TGTGCCAGCAGTTTAGGTGCTAACTATGGCTACACCTTC.

The chain links TRBV11-2 to TRBJ1-2; D may be TRBD1 (5 bases). The germline V and J ends were trimmed by 6 bases and 7 bases, with 15 bases remaining between them. Germline CDR1 reads SGHAT; CDR2 reads FQNNGV. This CDR3 comprises 13 residues. This chain's CDR3 is CASRPSGILGYTF. The CDR3 DNA follows: TGTGCCAGCAGACCATCAGGGATCCTTGGCTACACCTTC.

This clone was found a few times. The chain uses TRBV7-2 and TRBJ2-2; 10 bases fit TRBD2. The CDR3 sequence is 15 residues long. Germline-derived CDR1 and CDR2 are SGHTA and FQGNSA. V shed 2 bases, J shed 6 bases, and the junction held 3 bases outside the gene matches. The CDR3 DNA reads as TGTGCCAGCAGCTTAAAGCGGGAGGGCTCCGGGGAGCTGTTTTTT. This sequence encodes CASSLKREGSGELFF.

The chain recombines TRBV7-9 with TRBJ2-3; TRBD2 is a possible D gene (6 bases). Germline assignment: CDR1 SEHNR and CDR2 FQNEAQ (reference sequence). Trimming removed 4 bases from V and 0 bases from J, with 14 bases in between. CDR3 size: 16 residues. The CDR3 bases are TGTGCCAGCAGCTACGCCGGGACTCCTAGCACAGATACGCAGTATTTT. Protein product: CASSYAGTPSTDTQYF.

The J gene is TRBJ1-2, the V gene TRBV10-1; no reliable D call. The V gene's germline CDR1 is WNHNN and CDR2 SYGVQD (reference sequence). The CDR3 is made up of 13 amino acids. V lost 3 bases and J 4 bases, leaving 9 bases between the germline ends. The CDR3 spells CASSEDPFYGYTF. CDR3 coding DNA: TGCGCCAGCAGTGAAGATCCCTTCTATGGCTACACCTTC.

In its sample, this clone was seen a few times. This chain links TRBV28 with TRBJ2-7; possibly TRBD1 or TRBD2 for D (5 bases each). The V gene lost 6 bases and the J gene lost 5 bases, with 11 bases spanning the gap. CDR1 is MDHEN, CDR2 SYDVKM, per germline. The CDR3 runs 12 residues. The CDR3 sequence: CASSGASDEQYF. The CDR3 coding sequence is TGTGCCAGCAGCGGGGCTTCCGACGAGCAGTACTTC.

This rearrangement joins TRBV6-5 to TRBJ1-3; tentatively, D is TRBD1 (5 bases). Germline V CDR1 and CDR2: MNHEY, SVGAGI. CDR3 length equals 15 residues. The germline V and J ends were trimmed by 5 bases and 0 bases, with 11 bases remaining between them. As DNA, the CDR3 is TGTGCCAGCAGTCGGACACGGCCCTCTGGAAACACCATATATTTT. Amino acid sequence: CASSRTRPSGNTIYF.

The chain couples TRBV5-1 to TRBJ2-1; D is uncertain. CDR1 and CDR2 from the germline V gene are SGHRS and YFSETQ. The CDR3 is made up of 12 amino acids. Trimming shortened V by 4 bases and J by 3 bases, and 5 bases separated the two germline ends. The CDR3 reads CASSVNYNEQFF. CDR3 DNA sequence: TGCGCCAGCAGCGTCAACTACAATGAGCAGTTCTTC.

This chain connects TRBV7-6 to TRBJ2-2; 12 nucleotides agree with TRBD2. Germline values: CDR1 SGHVS, CDR2 FNYEAQ. V shed 6 bases, J shed 5 bases, and the junction held 7 bases outside the gene matches. The CDR3 sequence is 16 residues long. The chain's CDR3 is CASSYLAGGETGELFF. CDR3 bases: TGTGCCAGCAGTTACCTAGCGGGAGGGGAAACCGGGGAGCTGTTTTTT.

V is TRBV18 and J is TRBJ2-2; D ambiguous. Germline V gives CDR1 KGHSH, CDR2 LQKENI. The CDR3 extends over 14 amino acids. Trimming pared 6 bases from V and 5 bases from J, leaving 13 bases between. CDR3 region: CASSQQRETGELFF. The CDR3 region has the DNA TGTGCCAGCTCCCAGCAGCGCGAAACCGGGGAGCTGTTTTTT. The whole variable domain, remainder taken from reference TRBV18 and TRBJ2-2, is NAGVMQNPRHLVRRRGQEARLRCSPMKGHSHVYWYRQLPEEGLKFMVYLQKENIIDESGMPKERFSAEFPKEGPSILRIQQVVRGDSAAYFCASSQQRETGELFFGEGSRLTVL.

The gene calls are TRBV28 and TRBJ1-3; 7 bases match TRBD1. The germline V gene has CDR1 MDHEN and CDR2 SYDVKM. The length of the CDR3 is 15 residues. Trimming at V came to 3 bases and at J to 5 bases, leaving 7 bases not matched to a gene. CDR3: CASSFVDRLRNTIYF. The CDR3 DNA reads TGTGCCAGCAGTTTTGTGGACAGGCTCAGAAACACCATATATTTT.

This chain joins TRBV9 and TRBJ1-3; tentative D call: TRBD1 (5 bases). The CDR3 length is 15 residues. Germline assignment: CDR1 SGDLS and CDR2 YYNGEE. Trimming took off 0 bases at V and 4 bases at J, with 11 bases between the two ends. The CDR3 here is CASSVAGIVGNTIYF. CDR3 coding DNA: TGTGCCAGCAGCGTAGCAGGGATCGTGGGAAACACCATATATTTT.

The J gene is TRBJ1-3, the V gene TRBV12-3 or TRBV12-4, with no clear D. V lost 6 bases, J lost 4 bases, and 4 bases lay in between. The length of the CDR3 is 11 residues. CDR3 sequence reads: CASSLGNTIYF. The CDR3, as DNA: TGTGCCAGCAGCCTCGGAAACACCATATATTTT.

The chain employs TRBV18 and TRBJ1-1; D is uncertain. The CDR3 runs to 13 residues. V was shortened by 5 bases and J by 1 base, with 8 bases between the two germline ends. From germline, CDR1 is KGHSH and CDR2 LQKENI. CDR3 loop: CASSRVTNTEAFF. The CDR3 DNA reads TGTGCCAGCTCAAGGGTTACGAACACTGAAGCTTTCTTT.

This chain uses TRBV4-3 with TRBJ2-2, with a tentative D call TRBD2 (6 bases). The CDR3 loop spans 16 amino acids. The V gene lost 4 bases and the J gene lost 6 bases, with 18 bases spanning the gap. Germline V lookup: CDR1 LGHNA, CDR2 YSLEER. The CDR3 DNA reads as TGCGCCAGCAGCCCCAGCCCGGACCTAGCGTCCGGGGAGCTGTTTTTT. Residues: CASSPSPDLASGELFF.

About this clone: At the DNA level, this CDR3 is encoded by other sequences in the same sample as well. This rearrangement joins TRBV30 to TRBJ1-2, with 10 bases identical to TRBD1. With V trimmed by 2 bases and J by 4 bases, 4 bases remained unmatched. This CDR3 has 14 amino acids. Germline CDR1 and CDR2: GTSNPN and SVGIG (reference sequence). The CDR3 DNA reads as TGTGCCTGGAGTAGGGACAGGGGCGGCTATGGCTACACCTTC. Its translation is CAWSRDRGGYGYTF.

CDR3 protein: CASSGLMWGRTPYEQYF. For the CDR3, the DNA is TGTGCCAGCTCCGGACTAATGTGGGGGAGGACTCCCTACGAGCAGTACTTC. V gene TRBV28 combines with J gene TRBJ2-7; maybe TRBD2 (6 bases). Germline CDR1 reads MDHEN; CDR2 reads SYDVKM. The CDR3 totals 17 residues. Trimming removed 8 bases from V and 2 bases from J, with 25 bases in between. Full variable domain (missing parts from reference TRBV28 and TRBJ2-7): DVKVTQSSRYLVKRTGEKVFLECVQDMDHENMFWYRQDPGLGLRLIYFSYDVKMKEKGDIPEGYSVSREKKERFSLILESASTNQTSMYLCASSGLMWGRTPYEQYFGPGTRLTVT.